This passage covers 26 T cell receptor beta chains from one sample sequenced in a study of shared T cell receptors in the human thymus. This table comes from immunoSEQ multiplex PCR, and its TCRdb copy is limited to in-frame clones, with some not included. The top ten clones hold around 0.013% of a sample with over 450,000 clones, around three quarters of them seen once. Separately, the same data were catalogued under a study of human thymus T cells.

The source material was thymocytes. The receptor set was obtained from a boy younger than two with a congenital heart defect.

The chain has TRBV14 and TRBJ2-1; 13 bases match TRBD2. In germline, CDR1 is SGHDN, CDR2 FVKESK. The trim removed 6 bases at V and 10 bases at J, leaving 6 bases unmatched. This CDR3 has 14 amino acids. CDR3: CASRSGTSGTEQFF. The CDR3 DNA reads TGTGCCAGCAGATCCGGGACTAGCGGGACCGAGCAGTTCTTC.

V and J are TRBV28 and TRBJ2-1; 8 positions agree with TRBD1. The CDR3 extends over 15 amino acids. In germline, CDR1 is MDHEN, CDR2 SYDVKM. J gave up 6 bases and V 5 bases, and 9 bases lay outside the gene matches. In nucleotides, the CDR3 is TGTGCCAGCAGTCCCGGGACAGGCCCAAGCAATGAGCAGTTCTTC. Its protein is CASSPGTGPSNEQFF.

The chain recombines TRBV4-1 with TRBJ1-2; a possible D gene is TRBD1 (5 bases). V dropped 0 bases and J dropped 9 bases, with 11 bases sitting between them. CDR3 length: 13 residues. Germline CDR1 and CDR2: MGHRA and YSYEKL. The chain's CDR3 is CASSQEGPTCYTF. The CDR3 DNA reads TGCGCCAGCAGCCAAGAGGGGCCGACTTGCTACACCTTC.

The chain is built from TRBV28 and TRBJ1-5, with D unclear. V was clipped by 7 bases and J by 3 bases, with 7 bases between them. Germline V gene lookup returns CDR1 MDHEN and CDR2 SYDVKM. The length of the CDR3 is 12 residues. The CDR3 nucleotides are TGTGCCAGCACTTACACCAATCAGCCCCAGCATTTT. It specifies CASTYTNQPQHF.

The V call is TRBV15, the J call TRBJ2-5; 12 nucleotides align to TRBD2. CDR1 and CDR2 from the germline V gene are LNHNV and YYDKDF (reference sequence). This CDR3 comprises 17 residues. The V gene end was trimmed by 1 base and the J gene end by 0 bases; junction bases not matched to a gene: 3. CDR3 region: CATSRATSGRNQETQYF. The CDR3 region has the DNA TGTGCCACCAGCAGAGCAACTAGCGGGAGGAACCAAGAGACCCAGTACTTC.

This sequence joins TRBV18 and TRBJ2-1; 7 bases are shared with TRBD2. This CDR3 is 16 amino acids long. V gave up 6 bases and J gave up 4 bases; unmatched junction bases: 12. Germline assignment: CDR1 KGHSH and CDR2 LQKENI. CDR3 DNA: TGTGCCAGCTCCCACGGACTAGAAGGGGTTTACAATGAGCAGTTCTTC. Its translation: CASSHGLEGVYNEQFF.

J is TRBJ2-5 and V is TRBV11-2, with TRBD1 as a possible D gene (5 bases). V lost 5 bases and J 5 bases, leaving 15 bases between the germline ends. Germline CDR1 reads SGHAT; CDR2 reads FQNNGV. This CDR3 is built from 14 residues. This chain's CDR3 is CASSPPTRVETQYF. CDR3 sequence (DNA): TGTGCCAGCAGCCCTCCGACCAGGGTGGAGACCCAGTACTTC.

The V and J genes are TRBV6-1 and TRBJ2-7; 16 nucleotides agree with TRBD2. Germline values: CDR1 MNHNS, CDR2 SASEGT. The CDR3 is made up of 15 amino acids. J gave up 3 bases and V 7 bases, and 3 bases lay outside the gene matches. CDR3 DNA: TGTGCCAGCAAGGGGACTAGCGGGAGGGACTACGAGCAGTACTTC. Encoded protein: CASKGTSGRDYEQYF.

V gene TRBV2 combines with J gene TRBJ1-1; 7 bases align to TRBD1. This CDR3 is built from 19 residues. Germline values: CDR1 SNHLY, CDR2 FYNNEI. The V segment lost 6 bases and the J segment 6 bases; nucleotides outside the gene matches: 25. The CDR3 bases are TGTGCCAGCAGCGGCTTACGGGACAGAAGACCCCCACCTTGTCCTGAAGCTTTCTTT. Protein sequence: CASSGLRDRRPPPCPEAFF.

The V gene is TRBV27, the J gene TRBJ1-4; D unresolved. Germline values: CDR1 MNHEY, CDR2 SMNVEV (reference sequence). The CDR3 spans 15 residues. The V gene lost 4 bases and the J gene lost 4 bases, with 13 bases spanning the gap. DNA of the CDR3: TGTGCCAGCAGTTACGGGAGACAAATTAATGAAAAACTGTTTTTT. Protein sequence: CASSYGRQINEKLFF. Together with reference TRBV27 and TRBJ1-4, the CDR3 gives the full variable domain: EAQVTQNPRYLITVTGKKLTVTCSQNMNHEYMSWYRQDPGLGLRQIYYSMNVEVTDKGDVPEGYKVSRKEKRNFPLILESPSPNQTSLYFCASSYGRQINEKLFFGSGTQLSVL.

This clone was counted only a few times. V usage is TRBV4-1 and J usage is TRBJ1-2; possibly TRBD1 for D (5 bases). Per the germline V gene, CDR1 is MGHRA and CDR2 is YSYEKL. The CDR3 totals 17 residues. V was shortened by 0 bases and J by 3 bases, with 17 bases between the two germline ends. CDR3: CASSQDLKEGEDYGYTF. Here the CDR3 DNA reads TGCGCCAGCAGCCAAGATCTGAAAGAAGGGGAGGACTATGGCTACACCTTC.

The V and J genes are TRBV28 and TRBJ2-7, with D possibly TRBD1 on 5 matching bases. This CDR3 has 14 amino acids. V lost 2 bases, J lost 5 bases, and 13 bases lay in between. Germline lookup yields CDR1 MDHEN and CDR2 SYDVKM. In DNA, the CDR3 is TGTGCCAGCAGTTTAAGGCAGGACACCCACGAGCAGTACTTC. This sequence encodes CASSLRQDTHEQYF.

This sequence joins TRBV6-6 and TRBJ1-2, with 7 bases matching TRBD1. Trimming cost V 6 bases and J 7 bases; bases outside gene matches: 11. CDR1 MNHNY and CDR2 SVGAGI come from the germline V gene (reference sequence). The CDR3 totals 14 residues. The DNA for the CDR3 is TGTGCCAGCAGCTCCCTTGACAGGGAGCGTGGCTACACCTTC. Protein product: CASSSLDRERGYTF.

The chain carries TRBV4-2 and TRBJ2-7, with D perhaps matching TRBD1 (6 bases). V lost 0 bases and J 8 bases, leaving 11 bases between the germline ends. CDR1 is LGHNA and CDR2 is YNFKEQ in the germline V gene. This CDR3 is built from 13 residues. CDR3 in amino acids: CASSQDLRDKQYF. DNA for the CDR3: TGTGCCAGCAGCCAAGATCTTAGGGACAAGCAGTACTTC.

The rearrangement uses TRBV5-8 and TRBJ2-7; maybe TRBD1 (5 bases). The CDR3 consists of 14 residues. The V end was cut by 1 base, the J end by 0 bases, with 8 bases between. Germline V gene lookup returns CDR1 SGHTS and CDR2 YDEGEE. The CDR3 DNA follows: TGTGCCAGCAGCTTGCGCAGGGTCTCCTACGAGCAGTACTTC. Translated: CASSLRRVSYEQYF.

This chain connects TRBV5-1 to TRBJ1-2, with 9 bases that match TRBD1. CDR3 length: 14 residues. Trimming at V came to 5 bases and at J to 4 bases, leaving 6 bases not matched to a gene. CDR1 and CDR2 (germline): SGHRS, YFSETQ. CDR3: CASSHRDRAYGYTF. In DNA, the CDR3 is TGCGCCAGCAGTCACCGGGACAGGGCCTATGGCTACACCTTC.

The chain recombines TRBV7-9 with TRBJ1-5; TRBD1 matches 9 bases. CDR1 is SEHNR and CDR2 is FQNEAQ in the germline V gene (reference sequence). V dropped 5 bases and J dropped 2; count of bases not matched to a gene: 4. The CDR3 spans 15 residues. CDR3 amino acids: CASSKGTGRNQPQHF. The CDR3 bases are TGTGCCAGCAGCAAGGGGACAGGGCGCAATCAGCCCCAGCATTTT.

The rearrangement joins TRBV7-9 to TRBJ1-4; TRBD1 might be the D (5 bases). V was clipped by 6 bases and J by 6 bases, with 17 bases between them. The V gene's germline CDR1 is SEHNR and CDR2 FQNEAQ (reference sequence). This CDR3 comprises 15 residues. The CDR3 DNA reads TGTGCCAGCAGTTTTAAGGCCCAGGGTCATGAAAAACTGTTTTTT. Translating gives CASSFKAQGHEKLFF.

The J gene is TRBJ1-1, the V gene TRBV13, with 7 bases fitting TRBD1. After removal of 2 bases from V and 5 bases from J, the junction contained 14 bases not matched to a gene. This CDR3 contains 17 residues. Germline V gene data show CDR1 as PRHDT and CDR2 as FYEKMQ (reference sequence). CDR3 sequence reads: CASSLNLTGPSWTEAFF. The CDR3 DNA sequence: TGTGCCAGCAGCTTAAACCTGACAGGGCCGAGTTGGACTGAAGCTTTCTTT.

This clone is a singleton in its sample. This chain links TRBV28 with TRBJ1-3, with D tentatively TRBD1 (5 bases). Germline V gene data show CDR1 as MDHEN and CDR2 as SYDVKM. Trimming took off 5 bases at V and 0 bases at J, with 14 bases between the two ends. The length of the CDR3 is 16 residues. CDR3 in DNA: TGTGCCAGCAGTAAACGACAGTCCGACTCTGGAAACACCATATATTTT. Protein: CASSKRQSDSGNTIYF.

J is TRBJ2-1 and V is TRBV27; 10 bases line up with TRBD1. Germline loops: CDR1 MNHEY, CDR2 SMNVEV (reference sequence). V shed 6 bases, J shed 7 bases, and the junction held 6 bases outside the gene matches. The CDR3 is made up of 14 amino acids. In DNA form, the CDR3 reads TGTGCCAGCAGCTACAGACAGGGGGCGAATGAGCAGTTCTTC. The encoded protein is CASSYRQGANEQFF.

The chain combines TRBV13 with TRBJ2-7, with TRBD2 matching 11 bases. The CDR3 totals 16 residues. Germline loops: CDR1 PRHDT, CDR2 FYEKMQ (reference sequence). V was clipped by 5 bases and J by 2 bases; unmatched bases: 8. This chain's CDR3 is CASSADGTSGTYEQYF. The CDR3 region has the DNA TGTGCCAGCAGCGCAGACGGGACTAGCGGAACCTACGAGCAGTACTTC.

The rearrangement uses TRBV5-6 and TRBJ1-2; perhaps TRBD1 as D (5 bases). Deletions cut 4 bases from V and 2 bases from J, with 12 bases between. Germline V gives CDR1 SGHDT, CDR2 YYEEEE. The CDR3 runs to 14 residues. As DNA, the CDR3 is TGTGCCAGCAGCCCGTTGGACACGAACTATGGCTACACCTTC. As protein: CASSPLDTNYGYTF.

CDR3 protein: CASSLLSRLETSEDIQYF. DNA of the CDR3: TGCGCCAGCAGCCTGCTTTCTAGGTTGGAGACTAGCGAGGACATTCAGTACTTC. The rearrangement uses TRBV4-1 and TRBJ2-4, with 8 bases identical to TRBD2. This CDR3 has 18 amino acids. Germline loops: CDR1 MGHRA, CDR2 YSYEKL. After removal of 4 bases from V and 8 bases from J, the junction contained 19 bases not matched to a gene.

The chain employs TRBV10-3 and TRBJ2-1; tentative D call: TRBD1 (5 bases). CDR3 length: 14 amino acids. The V gene's germline CDR1 is ENHRY and CDR2 SYGVKD. V gave up 0 bases and J gave up 10 bases, with 13 bases separating them. CDR3 loop: CAISESYLHREQFF. In DNA form, the CDR3 reads TGTGCCATCAGTGAGTCTTACCTCCACAGGGAGCAGTTCTTC.

This chain joins TRBV29-1 and TRBJ2-3; 13 bases match TRBD2. Germline V gene sequence: CDR1 SQVTM, CDR2 ANQGSEA. This CDR3 comprises 13 residues. The junction had 2 bases not matched to a gene; V was cut back by 7 bases and J by 4 bases. The CDR3 reads CSGGLAGADTQYF. The CDR3 bases are TGCAGCGGCGGACTAGCGGGAGCAGATACGCAGTATTTT.